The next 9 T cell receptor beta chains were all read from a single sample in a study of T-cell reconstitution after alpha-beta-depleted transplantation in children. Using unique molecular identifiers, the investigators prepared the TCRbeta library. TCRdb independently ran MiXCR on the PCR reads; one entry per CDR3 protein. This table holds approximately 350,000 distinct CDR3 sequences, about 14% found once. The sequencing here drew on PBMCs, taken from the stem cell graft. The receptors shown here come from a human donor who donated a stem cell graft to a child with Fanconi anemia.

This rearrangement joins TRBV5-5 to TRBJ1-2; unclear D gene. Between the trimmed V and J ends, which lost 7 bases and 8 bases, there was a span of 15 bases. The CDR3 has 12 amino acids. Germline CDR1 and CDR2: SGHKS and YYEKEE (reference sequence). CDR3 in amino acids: CASGLGSHGYTF. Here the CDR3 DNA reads TGTGCCAGCGGTTTGGGGTCCCACGGCTACACCTTC.

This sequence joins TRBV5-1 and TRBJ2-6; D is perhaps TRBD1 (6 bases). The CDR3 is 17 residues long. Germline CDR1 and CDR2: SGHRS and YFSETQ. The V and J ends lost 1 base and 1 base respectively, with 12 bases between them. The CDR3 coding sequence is TGCGCCAGCAGCTTGACAGGGTACCCTTCTGGGGCCAACGTCCTGACTTTC. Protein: CASSLTGYPSGANVLTF.

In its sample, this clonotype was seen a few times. CDR3 sequence (DNA): TGTGCCAGCTCCAGCAACAGCACCCTCCACTTT. This codes for CASSSNSTLHF. The J gene is TRBJ1-6, the V gene TRBV18, with D unresolved. The germline V gene encodes CDR1 KGHSH and CDR2 LQKENI. CDR3 length equals 11 residues. Trimming took 6 bases from V and 14 from J, leaving 11 bases between them.

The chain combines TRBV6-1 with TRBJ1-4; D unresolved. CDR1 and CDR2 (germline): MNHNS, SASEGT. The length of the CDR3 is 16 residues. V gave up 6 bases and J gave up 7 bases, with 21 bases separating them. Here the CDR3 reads CASSQDPYPDLEKLFF. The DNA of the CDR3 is TGTGCCAGCAGCCAGGACCCTTACCCTGACCTTGAAAAACTGTTTTTT.

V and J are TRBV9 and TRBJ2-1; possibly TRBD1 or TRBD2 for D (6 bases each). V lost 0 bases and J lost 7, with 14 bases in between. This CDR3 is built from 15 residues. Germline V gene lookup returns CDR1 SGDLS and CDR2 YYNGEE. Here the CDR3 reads CASSVVGGGLNEQFF. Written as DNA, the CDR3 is TGTGCCAGCAGCGTAGTAGGTGGGGGGCTTAATGAGCAGTTCTTC. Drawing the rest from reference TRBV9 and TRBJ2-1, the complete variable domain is DSGVTQTPKHLITATGQRVTLRCSPRSGDLSVYWYQQSLDQGLQFLIQYYNGEERAKGNILERFSAQQFPDLHSELNLSSLELGDSALYFCASSVVGGGLNEQFFGPGTRLTVL.

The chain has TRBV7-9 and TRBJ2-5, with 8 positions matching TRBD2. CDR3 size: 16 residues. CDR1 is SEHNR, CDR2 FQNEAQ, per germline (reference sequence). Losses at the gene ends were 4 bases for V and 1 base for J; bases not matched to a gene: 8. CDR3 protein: CASSYWAGGFQETQYF. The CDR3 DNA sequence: TGTGCCAGCAGCTACTGGGCGGGGGGATTCCAAGAGACCCAGTACTTC.

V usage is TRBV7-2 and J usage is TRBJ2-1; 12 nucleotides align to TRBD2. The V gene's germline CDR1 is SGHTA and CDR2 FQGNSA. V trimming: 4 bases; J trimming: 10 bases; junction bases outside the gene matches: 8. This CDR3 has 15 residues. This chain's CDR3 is CASSSSGGAFHEQFF. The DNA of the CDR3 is TGTGCCAGCAGCTCTAGCGGGGGGGCCTTCCACGAGCAGTTCTTC. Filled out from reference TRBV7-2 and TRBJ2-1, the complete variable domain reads GAGVSQSPSNKVTEKGKDVELRCDPISGHTALYWYRQSLGQGLEFLIYFQGNSAPDKSGLPSDRFSAERTGGSVSTLTIQRTQQEDSAVYLCASSSSGGAFHEQFFGPGTRLTVL.

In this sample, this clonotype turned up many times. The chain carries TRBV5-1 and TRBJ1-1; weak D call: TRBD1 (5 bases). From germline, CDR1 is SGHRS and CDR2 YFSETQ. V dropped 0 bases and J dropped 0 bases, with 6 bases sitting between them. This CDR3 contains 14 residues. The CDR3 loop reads CASSLGQMNTEAFF. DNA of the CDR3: TGCGCCAGCAGCTTGGGACAGATGAACACTGAAGCTTTCTTT.

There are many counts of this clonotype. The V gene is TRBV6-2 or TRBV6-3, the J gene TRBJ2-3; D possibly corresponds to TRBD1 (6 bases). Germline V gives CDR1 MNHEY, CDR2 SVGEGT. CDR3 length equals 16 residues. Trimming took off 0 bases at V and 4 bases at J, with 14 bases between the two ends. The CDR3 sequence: CASSYSDWKGADTQYF. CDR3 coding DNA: TGTGCCAGCAGTTACTCGGATTGGAAGGGGGCAGATACGCAGTATTTT.